A selection of T cell receptor beta chains follows, all from one sample in a study of T cells after yellow fever vaccination. Using its own MiXCR run on the 5' RACE reads, TCRdb lists one record per CDR3 protein. The sample lists 200,000 to 300,000 distinct CDR3 sequences, approximately 6.7% occurring once. This specimen was CD4+ T cells sorted from PBMCs, taken on the day of the yellow fever booster vaccination. The receptor source for this set is a man aged 25 to 40 who received the YFV17D yellow fever vaccine. CDR3s include the opening cysteine and the closing phenylalanine or tryptophan. Fields, in order: V gene, clone size, J gene, D gene, CDR3 protein, CDR3 DNA. D genes are given only for firm matches. Clone size is shown for a subset of rows, as once, few, many or a class of expanded clone.

>TRBV5-1|.|TRBJ2-5|.
CASSLIRGPTEETQYF
TGCGCCAGCAGCCTGATCAGGGGACCGACGGAAGAGACCCAGTACTTC
>TRBV3-1|many|TRBJ2-1|.
CASSHASAGEQFF
TGTGCCAGCAGCCATGCTTCGGCGGGTGAGCAGTTCTTC
>TRBV5-4|few|TRBJ2-2|.
CASSWGLIGELFF
TGTGCCAGCAGCTGGGGACTTATCGGGGAGCTGTTTTTT
>TRBV10-2|.|TRBJ2-3|TRBD2
CASSESTGGSGTDTQYF
TGCGCCAGCAGTGAGTCGACCGGGGGTAGCGGGACAGATACGCAGTATTTT
>TRBV5-1|few|TRBJ1-3|.
CASSLDGTRGNTIYF
TGCGCCAGCAGCTTGGACGGGACGCGGGGAAACACCATATATTTT
>TRBV20-1|few|TRBJ2-5|.
CSASVDRLSETQYF
TGCAGTGCAAGTGTGGACCGTTTGTCAGAGACCCAGTACTTC
>TRBV20-1|.|TRBJ2-5|TRBD2
CSASAGTSGTLGMETQYF
TGCAGTGCTAGTGCCGGGACTAGCGGGACCCTTGGTATGGAGACCCAGTACTTC
>TRBV7-6|few|TRBJ2-1|TRBD2
CASSLAISGSSYNEQFF
TGTGCCAGCAGCTTGGCTATTAGCGGGAGCTCCTACAATGAGCAGTTCTTC
>TRBV20-1|.|TRBJ1-1|.
CSAITTVNTEAFF
TGCAGTGCAATAACGACAGTGAACACTGAAGCTTTCTTT
>TRBV20-1|.|TRBJ1-2|TRBD1
CSKQGAGGYTF
TGCAGTAAACAGGGGGCAGGGGGCTACACCTTC